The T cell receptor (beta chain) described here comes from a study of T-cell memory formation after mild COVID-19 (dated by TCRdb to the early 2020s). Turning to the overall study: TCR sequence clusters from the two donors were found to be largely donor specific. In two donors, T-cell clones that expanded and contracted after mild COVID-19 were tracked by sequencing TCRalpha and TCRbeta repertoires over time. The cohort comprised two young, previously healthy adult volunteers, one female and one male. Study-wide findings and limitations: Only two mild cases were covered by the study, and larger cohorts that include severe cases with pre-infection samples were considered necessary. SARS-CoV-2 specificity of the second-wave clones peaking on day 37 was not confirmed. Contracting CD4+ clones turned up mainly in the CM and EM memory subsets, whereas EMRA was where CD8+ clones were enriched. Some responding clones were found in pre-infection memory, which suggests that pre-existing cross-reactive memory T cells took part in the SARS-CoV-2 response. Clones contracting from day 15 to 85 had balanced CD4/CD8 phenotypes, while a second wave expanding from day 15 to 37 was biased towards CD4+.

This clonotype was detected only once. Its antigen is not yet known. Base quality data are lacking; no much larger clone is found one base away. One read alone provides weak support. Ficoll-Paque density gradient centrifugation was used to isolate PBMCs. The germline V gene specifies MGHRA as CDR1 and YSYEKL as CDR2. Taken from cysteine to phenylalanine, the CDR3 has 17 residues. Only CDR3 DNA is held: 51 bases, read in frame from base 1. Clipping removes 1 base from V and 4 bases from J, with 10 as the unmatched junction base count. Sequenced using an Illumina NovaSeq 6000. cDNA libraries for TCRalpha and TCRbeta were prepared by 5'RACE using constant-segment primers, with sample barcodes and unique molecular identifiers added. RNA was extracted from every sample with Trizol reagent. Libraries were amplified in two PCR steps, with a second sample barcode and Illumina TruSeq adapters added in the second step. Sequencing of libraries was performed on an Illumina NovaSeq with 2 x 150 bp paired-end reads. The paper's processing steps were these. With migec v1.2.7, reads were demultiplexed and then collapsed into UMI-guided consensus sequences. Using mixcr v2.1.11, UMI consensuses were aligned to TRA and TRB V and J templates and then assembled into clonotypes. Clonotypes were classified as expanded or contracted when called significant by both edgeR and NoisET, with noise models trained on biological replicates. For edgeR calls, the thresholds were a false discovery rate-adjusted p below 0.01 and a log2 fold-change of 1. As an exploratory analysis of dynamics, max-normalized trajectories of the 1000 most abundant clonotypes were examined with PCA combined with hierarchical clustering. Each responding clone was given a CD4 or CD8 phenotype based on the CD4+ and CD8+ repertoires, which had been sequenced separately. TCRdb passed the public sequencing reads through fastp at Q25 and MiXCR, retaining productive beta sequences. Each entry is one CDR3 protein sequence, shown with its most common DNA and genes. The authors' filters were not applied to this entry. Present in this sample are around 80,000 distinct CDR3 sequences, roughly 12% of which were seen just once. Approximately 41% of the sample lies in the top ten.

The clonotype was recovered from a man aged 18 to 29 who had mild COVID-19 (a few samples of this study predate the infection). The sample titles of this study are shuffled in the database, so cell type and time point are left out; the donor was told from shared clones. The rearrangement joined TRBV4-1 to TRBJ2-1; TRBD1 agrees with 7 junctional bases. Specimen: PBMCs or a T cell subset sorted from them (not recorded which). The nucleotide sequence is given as TGCGCCAGCAGCCAAGGGTTGCCGGGACAGATATACAATGAGCAGTTCTTC. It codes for CASSQGLPGQIYNEQFF.